Listed here are 17 T cell receptor beta chains from one sample, sequenced in a study of shared clonotypes between healthy human individuals. This table comes from immunoSEQ multiplex PCR, and its TCRdb copy is limited to in-frame clones, with some not included. This sample carries about 680,000 clones, 92% of them seen once, and the ten largest clones take approximately 22%. Only CD45RO-negative cells positively selected for CCR7 counted as naive CD8 cells, so terminally differentiated effector memory CD45RA+ cells were excluded. The sequenced sample consisted of naive CD8+ T cells sorted from blood. The receptors stem from a man younger than 45 in good health.

The rearrangement joins TRBV30 to TRBJ2-2; TRBD1 is a possible D gene (6 bases). The CDR3 has 13 residues. Per the germline V gene, CDR1 is GTSNPN and CDR2 is SVGIG (reference sequence). Trimming shortened V by 4 bases and J by 5 bases, and 11 bases separated the two germline ends. CDR3 in DNA: TGTGCCTGGACCCGCACAGGGACCGGGGAGCTGTTTTTT. Translated: CAWTRTGTGELFF.

The rearrangement links TRBV7-9 to TRBJ2-4; 12 nucleotides match TRBD2. The CDR3 sequence is 17 residues long. V dropped 0 bases and J dropped 2; count of bases not matched to a gene: 2. Germline V CDR1 and CDR2: SEHNR, FQNEAQ (reference sequence). CDR3 nucleotides: TGTGCCAGCAGCTTAGCGACTAGCGGGAGCCCCAAAAACATTCAGTACTTC. Its translation is CASSLATSGSPKNIQYF.

The J gene is TRBJ2-7, the V gene TRBV28, with a tentative D call TRBD2 (6 bases). Trimming stripped 2 bases from V and 1 base from J, with 12 bases between. The CDR3 sequence is 15 residues long. Germline-derived CDR1 and CDR2 are MDHEN and SYDVKM. For the CDR3, the DNA is TGTGCCAGCAGTTTACTACGGGACTTATCCTACGAGCAGTACTTC. This gives the protein CASSLLRDLSYEQYF.

The rearrangement uses TRBV11-2 and TRBJ2-2; no firm D call. Trimming shortened V by 4 bases and J by 5 bases, and 11 bases separated the two germline ends. Germline lookup yields CDR1 SGHAT and CDR2 FQNNGV. The CDR3 has 14 residues. In DNA, the CDR3 is TGTGCCAGCAGCTCCCCGGCCGGGACCGGGGAGCTGTTTTTT. Translation gives CASSSPAGTGELFF.

The chain uses TRBV29-1 and TRBJ2-1; D uncertain. Looked up from germline, CDR1 is SQVTM and CDR2 is ANQGSEA. Between the trimmed V and J ends, which lost 4 bases and 9 bases, there was a span of 13 bases. The CDR3 length is 12 residues. This CDR3 is CSVGPASGEQFF. The CDR3 DNA reads as TGCAGCGTTGGACCCGCTTCGGGTGAGCAGTTCTTC.

The chain joins TRBV29-1 to TRBJ1-5; no reliable D call. The germline CDR1 and CDR2 sequences are SQVTM and ANQGSEA. The V and J ends lost 1 base and 0 bases respectively, with 4 bases between them. This CDR3 region has 13 residues. This CDR3 is CSVEVDSNQPQHF. CDR3 nucleotides: TGCAGCGTTGAAGTAGATAGCAATCAGCCCCAGCATTTT.

This clone was seen just once. The chain combines TRBV5-8 with TRBJ2-1; TRBD2 aligns across 9 bases. V lost 1 base, J lost 3 bases, and 5 bases stayed unmatched. The CDR3 covers 16 residues. The germline CDR1 and CDR2 sequences are SGHTS and YDEGEE. The CDR3 protein is CASSLWREGLYNEQFF. CDR3 DNA: TGTGCCAGCAGCTTGTGGCGGGAGGGCCTCTACAATGAGCAGTTCTTC.

The CDR3 spells CASIGVAGTSGSAETQYF. CDR3 sequence (DNA): TGTGCCAGCATAGGGGTTGCGGGAACTAGCGGGAGCGCAGAGACCCAGTACTTC. This chain connects TRBV2 to TRBJ2-5, with 11 bases fitting TRBD2. The CDR3 contains 18 residues. The junction had 17 bases not matched to a gene; V was cut back by 7 bases and J by 4 bases. Germline CDR1 SNHLY, CDR2 FYNNEI. The complete variable domain, with remaining parts taken from reference TRBV2 and TRBJ2-5, reads EPEVTQTPSHQVTQMGQEVILRCVPISNHLYFYWYRQILGQKVEFLVSFYNNEISEKSEIFDDQFSVERPDGSNFTLKIRSTKLEDSAMYFCASIGVAGTSGSAETQYFGPGTRLLVL.

V and J are TRBV2 and TRBJ2-1; D is uncertain. In germline, CDR1 is SNHLY, CDR2 FYNNEI. The CDR3 loop spans 13 amino acids. The ends were cut back, 6 bases at V and 6 bases at J, with 12 bases in the middle. CDR3 coding DNA: TGTGCCAGCAGCGCTTCTAGTTTCAATGAGCAGTTCTTC. This translates into CASSASSFNEQFF.

The chain is built from TRBV7-9 and TRBJ2-7, with 9 bases identical to TRBD1. Trimming at V came to 7 bases and at J to 6 bases, leaving 10 bases not matched to a gene. This CDR3 is built from 14 residues. The germline V gene encodes CDR1 SEHNR and CDR2 FQNEAQ (reference sequence). The CDR3 reads CASTLWTGVIEQYF. CDR3 nucleotide sequence: TGTGCCAGCACTCTCTGGACAGGGGTGATCGAGCAGTACTTC.

The chain employs TRBV27 and TRBJ1-1; no clear D gene. Trimming removed 4 bases from V and 6 bases from J, with 15 bases in between. Per the germline V gene, CDR1 is MNHEY and CDR2 is SMNVEV (reference sequence). The CDR3 has 14 amino acids. In nucleotides, the CDR3 is TGTGCCAGCAGTTGGGCCAGAGGGATGCCTGAAGCTTTCTTT. It encodes CASSWARGMPEAFF.

V and J are TRBV7-6 and TRBJ2-1, with D perhaps matching TRBD1 (5 bases). Trimming shortened V by 5 bases and J by 10 bases, and 12 bases separated the two germline ends. The germline CDR1 and CDR2 sequences are SGHVS and FNYEAQ. This CDR3 comprises 12 residues. The DNA of the CDR3 is TGTGCCAGCAGCCCCACAGGTCGAGAGCAGTTCTTC. Protein: CASSPTGREQFF.

V usage is TRBV5-1 and J usage is TRBJ2-1; TRBD1 is a possible D gene (6 bases). The CDR3 is 13 amino acids. CDR1 and CDR2 (germline): SGHRS, YFSETQ. Trimming pared 4 bases from V and 7 bases from J, leaving 12 bases between. Written as DNA, the CDR3 is TGCGCCAGCAGCCCAGGGGAAAGGAATGAGCAGTTCTTC. Its translation is CASSPGERNEQFF.

The chain is built from TRBV27 and TRBJ1-2; TRBD1 agrees at 7 bases. V trimming: 6 bases; J trimming: 2 bases; junction bases outside the gene matches: 3. The germline gives CDR1 MNHEY, CDR2 SMNVEV (reference sequence). This CDR3 is 13 amino acids long. CDR3: CASRTGLNYGYTF. CDR3 nucleotide sequence: TGTGCCAGCAGGACAGGGTTGAACTATGGCTACACCTTC.

J is TRBJ2-6 and V is TRBV4-3; D possibly corresponds to TRBD2 (5 bases). With 0 bases removed from V and 0 bases from J, the gap between germline ends came to 12 bases. This CDR3 spans 18 amino acids. Looked up from germline, CDR1 is LGHNA and CDR2 is YSLEER. The CDR3, as DNA: TGCGCCAGCAGCCAAGATCGTGCCAGCGGCTCTGGGGCCAACGTCCTGACTTTC. Its protein product is CASSQDRASGSGANVLTF.

V and J are TRBV19 and TRBJ1-4, with D unclear. The length of the CDR3 is 12 residues. V lost 6 bases, J lost 5 bases, and 7 bases lay in between. Germline V gives CDR1 LNHDA, CDR2 SQIVND (reference sequence). The CDR3 loop reads CASSPLNEKLFF. For the CDR3, the DNA is TGTGCCAGTAGCCCGCTGAATGAAAAACTGTTTTTT.

This chain joins TRBV9 and TRBJ2-7, with D possibly being TRBD1 (6 bases). V was clipped by 4 bases and J by 4 bases, with 18 bases between them. The germline CDR1 and CDR2 sequences are SGDLS and YYNGEE. The CDR3 consists of 15 residues. CDR3 sequence reads: CASSPQGSARYEQYF. Written as DNA, the CDR3 is TGTGCCAGCAGCCCTCAGGGGTCGGCACGGTACGAGCAGTACTTC. The whole variable domain, filled in from reference TRBV9 and TRBJ2-7, reads DSGVTQTPKHLITATGQRVTLRCSPRSGDLSVYWYQQSLDQGLQFLIQYYNGEERAKGNILERFSAQQFPDLHSELNLSSLELGDSALYFCASSPQGSARYEQYFGPGTRLTVT.